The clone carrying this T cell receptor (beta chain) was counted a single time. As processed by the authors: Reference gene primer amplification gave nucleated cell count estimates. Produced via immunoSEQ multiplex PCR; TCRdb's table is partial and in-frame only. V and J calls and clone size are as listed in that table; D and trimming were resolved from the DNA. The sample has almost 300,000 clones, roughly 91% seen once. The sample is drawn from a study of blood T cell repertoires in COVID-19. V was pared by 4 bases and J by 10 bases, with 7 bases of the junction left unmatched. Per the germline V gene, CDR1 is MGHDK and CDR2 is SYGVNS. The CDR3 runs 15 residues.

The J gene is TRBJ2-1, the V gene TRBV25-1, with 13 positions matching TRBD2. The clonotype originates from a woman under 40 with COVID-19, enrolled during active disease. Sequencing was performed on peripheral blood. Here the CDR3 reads CASSVTSGGAREQFF. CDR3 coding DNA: TGTGCCAGCAGTGTCACTAGCGGGGGGGCACGGGAGCAGTTCTTC.